The source of this T cell receptor beta chain is a study of shared clonotypes between healthy human individuals. TCRdb keeps only in-frame clones here, not all; method: immunoSEQ multiplex PCR. The table lists 1 million to 1.3 million clones, 75% to 85% of them singletons, with 0.5% to 0.65% in the top ten. Trimming pared 3 bases from V and 4 bases from J, leaving 15 bases between. This CDR3 is 15 amino acids long. Germline V gene data show CDR1 as SGHDN and CDR2 as FVKESK. The genes are TRBV14 and TRBJ1-2, with D perhaps TRBD1 (5 bases). The sample taken for sequencing was memory CD4+ T cells from PBMCs. Subset meaning: CD45RA-negative fraction. This clonotype originated in a man aged 18 to 35 in good health. Some clones in this sample may be carry-over from other donors' samples. Here the CDR3 DNA reads TGTGCCAGCAGCCACGCTAGCCCAGGGACCTATGGCTACACCTTC. Its protein product is CASSHASPGTYGYTF.